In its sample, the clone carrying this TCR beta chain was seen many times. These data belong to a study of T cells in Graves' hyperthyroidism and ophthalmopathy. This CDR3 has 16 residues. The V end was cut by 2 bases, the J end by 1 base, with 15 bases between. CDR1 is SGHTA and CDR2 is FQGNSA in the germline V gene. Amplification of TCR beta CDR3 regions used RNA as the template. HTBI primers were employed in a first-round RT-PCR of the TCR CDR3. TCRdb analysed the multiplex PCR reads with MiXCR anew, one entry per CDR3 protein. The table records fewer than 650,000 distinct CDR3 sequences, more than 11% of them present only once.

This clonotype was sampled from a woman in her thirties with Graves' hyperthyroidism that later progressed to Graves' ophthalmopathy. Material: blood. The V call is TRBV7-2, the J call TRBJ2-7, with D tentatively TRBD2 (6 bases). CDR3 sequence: CASSLRVGGISYEQYF. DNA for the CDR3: TGTGCCAGCAGCTTAAGAGTGGGGGGTATTTCCTACGAGCAGTACTTC.